These T cell receptor beta chains were read from a single sample in a study of PD-1 blockade in mismatch repair-deficient tumors. Here immunoSEQ multiplex PCR was the method, and the copy in TCRdb shows in-frame clones only, minus some. There are around 120,000 clones in the sample; 88% occur only once, and about 12% lies in the top ten. Sequenced material: peripheral blood, taken just over 70 weeks after starting pembrolizumab. These receptors all stem from an adult with mismatch repair-deficient cancer. The CDR3 runs from the conserved cysteine through the conserved F or W. The D gene is left open where the match is weak. Only part of the rows carry a size: once, few, many, or a class if the clone is expanded.

v_gene	j_gene	abundance	d_gene	CDR3aa	CDR3nt
TRBV19	TRBJ2-3	-	-	CATYGDTQYF	TGTGCCACCTATGGAGATACGCAGTATTTT
TRBV5-1	TRBJ1-4	-	TRBD1	CASSRTGTGGNRGEKLFF	TGCGCCAGCAGCAGGACCGGGACAGGGGGCAACCGGGGAGAAAAACTGTTTTTT
TRBV5-5	TRBJ2-3	-	TRBD2	CASSQGSSGSYTQYF	TGTGCCAGCAGCCAAGGGTCTAGCGGGAGCTATACGCAGTATTTT
TRBV18	TRBJ2-7	-	TRBD1	CASSQGQGWAYEQYF	TGTGCCAGCTCACAAGGACAGGGATGGGCCTACGAGCAGTACTTC
TRBV7-9	TRBJ2-1	-	-	CASSTLKGWTYNEQFF	TGTGCCAGCAGCACCTTGAAGGGGTGGACCTACAATGAGCAGTTCTTC
TRBV5-1	TRBJ2-7	-	-	CASSPRGRVMDEQYF	TGCGCCAGCAGCCCAAGGGGCCGTGTGATGGACGAGCAGTACTTC
TRBV2	TRBJ2-5	many	-	CASKQGETQYF	TGTGCCAGCAAGCAGGGGGAGACCCAGTACTTC
TRBV30	TRBJ1-3	-	-	CARSTGGNTIYF	TGTGCCCGATCCACGGGTGGAAACACCATATATTTT
TRBV27	TRBJ2-3	-	TRBD2	CATLSGRGDTQYF	TGTGCCACCCTAAGCGGGAGGGGTGATACGCAGTATTTT
TRBV5-6	TRBJ2-7	-	TRBD2	CASSQGFLAGVGEQYF	TGTGCCAGCAGCCAGGGGTTTCTAGCGGGAGTGGGCGAGCAGTACTTC